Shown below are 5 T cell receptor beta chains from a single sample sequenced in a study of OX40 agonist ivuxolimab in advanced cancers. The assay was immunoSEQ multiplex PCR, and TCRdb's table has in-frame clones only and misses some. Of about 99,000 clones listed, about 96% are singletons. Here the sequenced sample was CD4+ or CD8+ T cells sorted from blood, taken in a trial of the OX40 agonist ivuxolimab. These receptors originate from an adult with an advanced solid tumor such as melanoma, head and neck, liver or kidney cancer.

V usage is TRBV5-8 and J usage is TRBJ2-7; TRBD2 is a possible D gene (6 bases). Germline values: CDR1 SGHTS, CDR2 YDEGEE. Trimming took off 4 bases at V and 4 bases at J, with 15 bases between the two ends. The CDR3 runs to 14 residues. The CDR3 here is CASSLRDLGYEQYF. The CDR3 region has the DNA TGTGCCAGCAGCCTACGGGACTTGGGTTACGAGCAGTACTTC.

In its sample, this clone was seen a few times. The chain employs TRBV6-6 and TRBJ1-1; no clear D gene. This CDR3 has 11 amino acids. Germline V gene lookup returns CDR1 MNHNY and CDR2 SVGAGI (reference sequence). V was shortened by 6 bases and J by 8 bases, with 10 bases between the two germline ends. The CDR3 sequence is CASREQMEAFF. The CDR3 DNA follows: TGTGCCAGCAGGGAGCAGATGGAAGCTTTCTTT.

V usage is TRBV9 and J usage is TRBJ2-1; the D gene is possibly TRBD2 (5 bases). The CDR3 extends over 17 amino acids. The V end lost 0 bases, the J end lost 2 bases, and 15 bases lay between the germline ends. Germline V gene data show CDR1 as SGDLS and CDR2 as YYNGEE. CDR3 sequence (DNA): TGTGCCAGCAGCGTAGCTACGCCGAGGGAGACCTACAATGAGCAGTTCTTC. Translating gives CASSVATPRETYNEQFF.

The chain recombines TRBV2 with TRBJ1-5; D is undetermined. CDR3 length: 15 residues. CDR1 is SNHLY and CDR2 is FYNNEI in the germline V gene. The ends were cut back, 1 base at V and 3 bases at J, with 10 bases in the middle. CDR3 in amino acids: CASSEDEQFNQPQHF. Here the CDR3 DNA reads TGTGCCAGCAGTGAAGATGAGCAGTTCAATCAGCCCCAGCATTTT.

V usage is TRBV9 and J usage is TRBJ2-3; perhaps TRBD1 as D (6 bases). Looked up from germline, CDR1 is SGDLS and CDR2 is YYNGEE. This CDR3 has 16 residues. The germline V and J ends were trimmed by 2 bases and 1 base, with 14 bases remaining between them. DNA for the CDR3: TGTGCCAGCAGCGTGTGGTCAGGGGCTGGCACAGATACGCAGTATTTT. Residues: CASSVWSGAGTDTQYF.